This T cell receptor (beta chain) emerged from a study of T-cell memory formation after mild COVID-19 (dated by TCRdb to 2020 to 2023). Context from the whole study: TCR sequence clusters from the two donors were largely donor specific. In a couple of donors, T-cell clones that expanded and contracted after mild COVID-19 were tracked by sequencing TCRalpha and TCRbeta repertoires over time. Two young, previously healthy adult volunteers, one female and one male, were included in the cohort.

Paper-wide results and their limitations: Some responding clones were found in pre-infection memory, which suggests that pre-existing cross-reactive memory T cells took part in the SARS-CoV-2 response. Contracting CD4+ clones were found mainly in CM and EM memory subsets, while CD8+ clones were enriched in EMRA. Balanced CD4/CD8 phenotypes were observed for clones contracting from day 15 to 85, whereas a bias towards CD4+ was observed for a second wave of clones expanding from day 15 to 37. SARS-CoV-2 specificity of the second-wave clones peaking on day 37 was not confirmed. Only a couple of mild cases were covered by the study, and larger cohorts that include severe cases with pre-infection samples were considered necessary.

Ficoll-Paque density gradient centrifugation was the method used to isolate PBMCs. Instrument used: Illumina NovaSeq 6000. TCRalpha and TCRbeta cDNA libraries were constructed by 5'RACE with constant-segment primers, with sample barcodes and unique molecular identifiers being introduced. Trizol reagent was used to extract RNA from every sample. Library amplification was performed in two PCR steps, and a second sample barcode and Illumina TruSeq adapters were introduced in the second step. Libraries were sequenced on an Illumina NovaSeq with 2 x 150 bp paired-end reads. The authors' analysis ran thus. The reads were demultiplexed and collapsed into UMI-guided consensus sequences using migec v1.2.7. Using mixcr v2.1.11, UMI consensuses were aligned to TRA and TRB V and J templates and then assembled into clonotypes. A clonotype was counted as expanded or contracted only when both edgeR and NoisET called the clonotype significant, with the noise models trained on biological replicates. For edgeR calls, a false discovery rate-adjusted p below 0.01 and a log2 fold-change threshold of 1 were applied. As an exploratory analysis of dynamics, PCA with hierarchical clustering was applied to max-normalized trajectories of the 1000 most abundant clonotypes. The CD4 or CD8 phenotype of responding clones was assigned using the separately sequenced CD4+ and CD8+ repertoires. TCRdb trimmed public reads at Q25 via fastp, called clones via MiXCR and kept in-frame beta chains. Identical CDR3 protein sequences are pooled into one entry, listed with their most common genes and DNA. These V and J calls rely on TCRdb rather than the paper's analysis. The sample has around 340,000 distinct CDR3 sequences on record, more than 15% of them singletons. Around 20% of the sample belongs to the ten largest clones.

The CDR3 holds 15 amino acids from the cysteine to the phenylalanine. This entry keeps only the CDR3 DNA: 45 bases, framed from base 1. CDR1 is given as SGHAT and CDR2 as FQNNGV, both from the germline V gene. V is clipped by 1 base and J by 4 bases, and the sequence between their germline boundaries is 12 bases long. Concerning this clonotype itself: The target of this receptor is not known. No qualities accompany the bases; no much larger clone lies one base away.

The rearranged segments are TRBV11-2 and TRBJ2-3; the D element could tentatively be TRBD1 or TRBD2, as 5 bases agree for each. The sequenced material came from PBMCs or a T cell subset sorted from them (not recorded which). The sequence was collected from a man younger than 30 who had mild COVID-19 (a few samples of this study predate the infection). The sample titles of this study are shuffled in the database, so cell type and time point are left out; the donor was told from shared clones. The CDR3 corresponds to CASSLGNGAADTQYF. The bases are TGTGCCAGCAGCTTAGGAAACGGGGCGGCAGATACGCAGTATTTT.